These 14 T cell receptor beta chains share one sample of origin, sequenced in a study of cytomegalovirus exposure and HLA in healthy donors. The PCR ran on 60 Vbeta and 13 Jbeta primers. Here immunoSEQ multiplex PCR was the method, and the copy in TCRdb shows in-frame clones only, minus some. Of roughly 120,000 clones listed, 55% to 80% are singletons. Sequences were obtained from PBMCs. Every receptor here comes from a woman in her twenties or thirties in good health and CMV-seronegative.

The chain employs TRBV11-2 and TRBJ2-1; TRBD2 agrees at 10 bases. The CDR3 is made up of 16 amino acids. Germline V gene lookup returns CDR1 SGHAT and CDR2 FQNNGV. V dropped 4 bases and J dropped 3; count of bases not matched to a gene: 6. The CDR3 is CASSSLGLAVYNEQFF. As DNA, the CDR3 is TGTGCCAGCAGCTCCCTCGGACTAGCGGTCTACAATGAGCAGTTCTTC.

The chain uses TRBV4-1 and TRBJ1-4, with unresolved D. V was cut by 1 base and J by 8 bases, with 14 bases left in between. CDR1 is MGHRA, CDR2 YSYEKL, per germline. This CDR3 has 15 amino acids. In DNA form, the CDR3 reads TGCGCCAGCAGCCAAGGGAGGGCGTTCTGGGAAAAACTGTTTTTT. Translation: CASSQGRAFWEKLFF.

The chain joins TRBV11-2 to TRBJ2-1, with D possibly matching TRBD2 (6 bases). Trimming took 0 bases from V and 2 from J, leaving 17 bases between them. CDR1 and CDR2 from the germline V gene are SGHAT and FQNNGV. The CDR3 is made up of 18 amino acids. The CDR3 nucleotides are TGTGCCAGCAGCTTAGAGTACTGGGGGAGGAAAACCTACAATGAGCAGTTCTTC. Translating gives CASSLEYWGRKTYNEQFF.

The chain is built from TRBV2 and TRBJ2-7; 11 nucleotides match TRBD2. Trimming removed 4 bases from V and 4 bases from J; junction bases left unmatched: 3. The CDR3 covers 14 residues. Germline loops: CDR1 SNHLY, CDR2 FYNNEI. The CDR3 coding sequence is TGTGCCAGCAGTGGACTAGCGGGAAGATACGAGCAGTACTTC. The encoded protein is CASSGLAGRYEQYF.

The chain employs TRBV7-8 and TRBJ2-1; 12 nucleotides agree with TRBD2. Germline V gene lookup returns CDR1 SGHVS and CDR2 FQNEAQ. J was trimmed by 5 bases and V by 0 bases; bases with no gene match: 5. This CDR3 is 17 amino acids long. The CDR3 DNA reads TGTGCCAGCAGCTTAGCGACGGGACTAGCGGGTCACAATGAGCAGTTCTTC. Translation gives CASSLATGLAGHNEQFF.

The rearrangement links TRBV5-1 to TRBJ1-1; tentatively, D is TRBD1 (6 bases). The CDR3 totals 18 residues. Trimming left V 0 bases short and J 0 bases short, with 18 bases between. Per the germline V gene, CDR1 is SGHRS and CDR2 is YFSETQ. The CDR3 sequence is CASSLVGFSGTLNTEAFF. The CDR3 DNA follows: TGCGCCAGCAGCTTGGTGGGGTTCTCAGGGACATTGAACACTGAAGCTTTCTTT.

This clone showed up just a few times. The CDR3 DNA follows: TGTGCCAGCAGTCCACTATATTCACCCCTCCACTTT. Amino acid sequence: CASSPLYSPLHF. The gene calls are TRBV2 and TRBJ1-6; D gene uncertain. The germline gives CDR1 SNHLY, CDR2 FYNNEI. The CDR3 consists of 12 residues. V shed 5 bases and J shed 8 bases, with 7 bases lying between them.

This clone was observed once. This rearrangement joins TRBV5-4 to TRBJ2-1; 7 bases are shared with TRBD1. CDR3 length equals 14 residues. Germline V CDR1 and CDR2: SGHNT, YYREEE (reference sequence). The J segment lost 6 bases and the V segment lost 5 bases, leaving 8 bases of the junction unmatched. The CDR3 DNA is TGTGCCAGCAGAGTCCTGGGACAGTCCAATGAGCAGTTCTTC. Translated: CASRVLGQSNEQFF.

The chain employs TRBV7-2 and TRBJ2-7; 7 bases map to TRBD1. V trimming: 6 bases; J trimming: 3 bases; junction bases outside the gene matches: 2. The germline V gene has CDR1 SGHTA and CDR2 FQGNSA. The CDR3 has 12 residues. Written as DNA, the CDR3 is TGTGCCAGCAGTCGACAGGGCTACGAGCAGTACTTC. Translation gives CASSRQGYEQYF.

In its sample, this clone was seen a few times. The chain uses TRBV5-1 and TRBJ2-1; 11 bases are a match to TRBD2. With 4 bases clipped from V and 0 bases from J, the junction kept 18 bases outside the gene matches. The CDR3 loop spans 21 amino acids. From germline, CDR1 is SGHRS and CDR2 YFSETQ. The CDR3 is CASSATQTSGKPGSSYNEQFF. The DNA for the CDR3 is TGCGCCAGCAGCGCCACCCAGACTAGCGGGAAGCCGGGGAGCTCCTACAATGAGCAGTTCTTC.

The CDR3, as DNA: TGTGCCAGCAGCTTAGCAGGGCGGGAGGTTTACAATGAGCAGTTCTTC. Protein sequence: CASSLAGREVYNEQFF. The rearrangement uses TRBV7-8 and TRBJ2-1, with 8 bases matching TRBD2. The CDR3 runs to 16 residues. V lost 0 bases, J lost 4 bases, and 5 bases stayed unmatched. The V gene's germline CDR1 is SGHVS and CDR2 FQNEAQ.

The chain is built from TRBV7-9 and TRBJ2-7; TRBD2 matches at 11 bases. Germline V gene data show CDR1 as SEHNR and CDR2 as FQNEAQ (reference sequence). The junction had 2 bases not matched to a gene; V was cut back by 3 bases and J by 4 bases. This CDR3 is built from 14 residues. CDR3 bases: TGTGCCAGCAGCTTTAGCGGGAGGGTTTACGAGCAGTACTTC. It encodes CASSFSGRVYEQYF.

This rearrangement joins TRBV9 to TRBJ2-7; 9 bases match TRBD1. This CDR3 has 15 amino acids. V lost 0 bases, J lost 2 bases, and 3 bases stayed unmatched. Germline lookup yields CDR1 SGDLS and CDR2 YYNGEE. CDR3 in DNA: TGTGCCAGCAGCGTAGCGGGGACAGGGACCTACGAGCAGTACTTC. Its protein product is CASSVAGTGTYEQYF.

The chain couples TRBV6-1 to TRBJ2-4; 8 bases fit TRBD1. V dropped 0 bases and J dropped 0; count of bases not matched to a gene: 4. Germline lookup yields CDR1 MNHNS and CDR2 SASEGT. The CDR3 covers 17 residues. The CDR3 protein is CASSEAGTGVAKNIQYF. The DNA for the CDR3 is TGTGCCAGCAGTGAAGCGGGGACAGGAGTAGCCAAAAACATTCAGTACTTC.